These 10 T cell receptor beta chains originate from one sample sequenced in a study of T cells in Graves' hyperthyroidism and ophthalmopathy. The TCR beta CDR3 regions underwent amplification using RNA transcripts as the source. HTBI primers were used for first-round RT-PCR of the TCR CDR3. TCRdb recomputed calls from the multiplex PCR reads with MiXCR, one row per CDR3 protein. The sample has approximately 520,000 distinct CDR3 sequences; around 21% are singletons. Sequencing input: blood. The receptor source for this set is a young man with Graves' hyperthyroidism.

The V gene is TRBV28, the J gene TRBJ1-1; D gene ambiguous. Trimming cost V 5 bases and J 4 bases, with 17 bases left between them. The CDR3 consists of 15 residues. Germline CDR1 is MDHEN and CDR2 is SYDVKM. CDR3 nucleotides: TGTGCCAGCAGTGTACCCCAGTTCCGGGGCACTGAAGCTTTCTTT. Protein product: CASSVPQFRGTEAFF.

The rearrangement joins TRBV14 to TRBJ2-3; D unresolved. The V and J ends lost 2 bases and 0 bases respectively, with 9 bases between them. The CDR3 has 15 amino acids. The germline V gene encodes CDR1 SGHDN and CDR2 FVKESK. The CDR3 bases are TGTGCCAGCAGCCAACGTGGGGTTAGCACAGATACGCAGTATTTT. It codes for CASSQRGVSTDTQYF. The full variable domain, rest sourced from reference TRBV14 and TRBJ2-3, is EAGVTQFPSHSVIEKGQTVTLRCDPISGHDNLYWYRRVMGKEIKFLLHFVKESKQDESGMPNNRFLAERTGGTYSTLKVQPAELEDSGVYFCASSQRGVSTDTQYFGPGTRLTVL.

V usage is TRBV14 and J usage is TRBJ2-5, with D possibly being TRBD1 (5 bases). This CDR3 is 15 amino acids long. From germline, CDR1 is SGHDN and CDR2 FVKESK. Trimming took off 3 bases at V and 2 bases at J, with 13 bases between the two ends. The CDR3 DNA reads as TGTGCCAGCAGCCATCGACTCAGGGATCAAGAGACCCAGTACTTC. Its protein is CASSHRLRDQETQYF.

The chain couples TRBV20-1 to TRBJ2-5; TRBD1 agrees at 7 bases. V was pared by 3 bases and J by 2 bases, with 9 bases of the junction left unmatched. The CDR3 loop spans 15 amino acids. Germline values: CDR1 DFQATT, CDR2 SNEGSKA (reference sequence). The DNA of the CDR3 is TGCAGTGCTAGGGGTAGACCGGGACAGCAAGAGACCCAGTACTTC. Translation gives CSARGRPGQQETQYF.

This clonotype was seen repeatedly, ten times or more. The genes are TRBV6-1 and TRBJ2-4; TRBD1 agrees at 10 bases. Germline CDR1 and CDR2: MNHNS and SASEGT. CDR3 size: 19 residues. The junction had 12 bases not matched to a gene; V was cut back by 2 bases and J by 2 bases. The CDR3 DNA follows: TGTGCCAGCAGTGAAAAGGGGGACAGGGGAGTGGTAACCAAAAACATTCAGTACTTC. Its translation is CASSEKGDRGVVTKNIQYF.

This clonotype was detected ten times or more. The chain joins TRBV20-1 to TRBJ2-7; possible D gene TRBD1, 5 bases. Trimming pared 6 bases from V and 3 bases from J, leaving 18 bases between. CDR1 and CDR2 (germline): DFQATT, SNEGSKA (reference sequence). The CDR3 spans 14 residues. This CDR3 is CSAQGVGRIYEQYF. CDR3 DNA sequence: TGCAGTGCCCAAGGGGTAGGGCGAATCTACGAGCAGTACTTC.

The V gene is TRBV30, the J gene TRBJ2-7, with D uncertain. Per germline, CDR1 GTSNPN and CDR2 SVGIG (reference sequence). The germline V and J ends were trimmed by 1 base and 4 bases, with 8 bases remaining between them. The CDR3 is 12 amino acids. For the CDR3, the DNA is TGTGCCTGGAGTGCCGGACGATACGAGCAGTACTTC. It codes for CAWSAGRYEQYF.

In its sample, this clonotype was seen many times. The chain carries TRBV19 and TRBJ1-1; weak D call: TRBD1 (5 bases). CDR1 LNHDA and CDR2 SQIVND come from the germline V gene (reference sequence). Between the trimmed V and J ends, which lost 3 bases and 2 bases, there was a span of 13 bases. The CDR3 is 15 amino acids. Written as DNA, the CDR3 is TGTGCCAGTAGTATCCGGGGACGGAGAAACACTGAAGCTTTCTTT. As protein: CASSIRGRRNTEAFF.

This clonotype was recorded many times. The V and J genes are TRBV7-9 and TRBJ2-7, with D perhaps matching TRBD1 (7 bases). Germline values: CDR1 SEHNR, CDR2 FQNEAQ (reference sequence). The CDR3 contains 13 residues. V was shortened by 5 bases and J by 7 bases, with 15 bases between the two germline ends. The CDR3 loop is CASSAGQPREQYF. CDR3 in DNA: TGTGCCAGCAGCGCGGGACAGCCGAGGGAGCAGTACTTC.

This clonotype has a count of ten or more. V gene TRBV2 combines with J gene TRBJ1-5; D gene unclear. Germline V gene sequence: CDR1 SNHLY, CDR2 FYNNEI. V was pared by 5 bases and J by 0 bases, with 11 bases between. This CDR3 region has 15 residues. The CDR3 DNA follows: TGTGCCAGCAGTTACAGCTTCCATAGCAATCAGCCCCAGCATTTT. Protein product: CASSYSFHSNQPQHF.